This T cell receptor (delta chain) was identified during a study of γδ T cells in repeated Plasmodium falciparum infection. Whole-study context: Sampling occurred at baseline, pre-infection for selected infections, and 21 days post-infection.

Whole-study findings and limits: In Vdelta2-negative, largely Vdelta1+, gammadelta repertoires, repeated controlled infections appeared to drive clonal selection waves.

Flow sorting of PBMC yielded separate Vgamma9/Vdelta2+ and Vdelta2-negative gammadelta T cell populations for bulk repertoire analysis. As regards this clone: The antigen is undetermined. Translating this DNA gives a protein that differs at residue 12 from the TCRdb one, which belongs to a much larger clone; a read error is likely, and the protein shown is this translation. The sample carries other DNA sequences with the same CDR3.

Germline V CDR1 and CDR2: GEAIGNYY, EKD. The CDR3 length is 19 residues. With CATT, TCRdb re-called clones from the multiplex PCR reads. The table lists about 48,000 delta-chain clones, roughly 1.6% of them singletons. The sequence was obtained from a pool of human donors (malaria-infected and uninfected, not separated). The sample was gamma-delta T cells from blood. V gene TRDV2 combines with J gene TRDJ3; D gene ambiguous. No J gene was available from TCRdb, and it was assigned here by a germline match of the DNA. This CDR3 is CACDAVRTLSSRDTRQMFF. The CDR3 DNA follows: TGTGCCTGTGACGCCGTGCGGACTTTAAGCTCCCGGGACACCCGACAGATGTTTTTC.